This TCR beta chain was documented in a study of blood T cell repertoires in COVID-19. About the study: Samples of COVID-19 (acute and convalescent) were obtained from the United States, Italy and Spain. The analysed material was cDNA or gDNA that came from T cells, B-cell-depleted T cells, or PBMCs.

Clones were read by immunoSEQ multiplex PCR, and TCRdb kept only the in-frame ones, dropping some. The sample shows about 260,000 clones, about 91% of them seen only once. This CDR3 comprises 12 residues. The V gene's germline CDR1 is SQVTM and CDR2 ANQGSEA. Participants were placed into cohorts based on the clinical history they reported. This chain links TRBV29-1 with TRBJ2-2, with 9 bases lining up with TRBD2. This TCR was sampled from a woman in her thirties or forties with acute COVID-19. The sequencing input was PBMCs or T cells enriched from blood (not recorded which). For the CDR3, the DNA is TGCAGGCTAGCGGGATTCACCGGGGAGCTGTTTTTT. Its translation: CRLAGFTGELFF.